This is a list of T cell receptor beta chains from one sample in a study of cytotoxic CD8 clonotypes in ibrutinib-treated CLL. Assay: immunoSEQ multiplex PCR; the TCRdb copy retains only in-frame clones and omits some. The sample carries some 290,000 clones, about 80% recorded once. The sample in question was PBMCs, obtained before ibrutinib treatment. These TCRs come from a human donor with chronic lymphocytic leukemia. Each CDR3 is given with its conserved first and last residue. Fields, in order: J gene, V gene, D gene, CDR3 DNA, CDR3 protein. The D gene is left open where the match is weak.

J gene: TRBJ2-7; V gene: TRBV7-2; D gene: -; CDR3 DNA: TGTGCCAGCAGCTTAGGGGGTTATGTCAACTACGAGCAGTACTTC; CDR3 protein: CASSLGGYVNYEQYF
J gene: TRBJ2-7; V gene: TRBV7-8; D gene: -; CDR3 DNA: TGTGCCAGCACCGGAGACAGGTGGAAGGGATCTCTATCCTACGAGCAGTACTTC; CDR3 protein: CASTGDRWKGSLSYEQYF
J gene: TRBJ2-2; V gene: TRBV19; D gene: TRBD2; CDR3 DNA: TGTGCCAGTAGTGCTAGCGGGAGGGGCACCGGGGAGCTGTTTTTT; CDR3 protein: CASSASGRGTGELFF
J gene: TRBJ2-1; V gene: TRBV7-2; D gene: TRBD2; CDR3 DNA: TGTGCCAGCAGCTTGGGAGGGCGGGAGCAGTTCTTC; CDR3 protein: CASSLGGREQFF
J gene: TRBJ2-7; V gene: TRBV7-9; D gene: TRBD1; CDR3 DNA: TGTGCCAGCAGCTCCGGACAGGGGGTCGAGCAGTACTTC; CDR3 protein: CASSSGQGVEQYF
J gene: TRBJ2-1; V gene: TRBV7-9; D gene: -; CDR3 DNA: TGTGCCAGCAGCCCTCCGACGGAAAAGGATGAGCAGTTCTTC; CDR3 protein: CASSPPTEKDEQFF
J gene: TRBJ1-1; V gene: TRBV9; D gene: -; CDR3 DNA: TGTGCCAGCAGCGTAGGCGGTTACCCGAACACTGAAGCTTTCTTT; CDR3 protein: CASSVGGYPNTEAFF
J gene: TRBJ1-2; V gene: TRBV30; D gene: -; CDR3 DNA: TGTGCCTGGAGTCGGACCTTACTTCTTGGAGCCACCTTC; CDR3 protein: CAWSRTLLLGATF
J gene: TRBJ2-1; V gene: TRBV7-2; D gene: TRBD2; CDR3 DNA: TGTGCCAGCAGCTTCATAGCGGGCAGCGTGATGATTGAGCAGTTCTTC; CDR3 protein: CASSFIAGSVMIEQFF
J gene: TRBJ1-1; V gene: TRBV5-1; D gene: -; CDR3 DNA: TGCGCCAGCAGCCGAGGTCATGGAGCTTTCTTT; CDR3 protein: CASSRGHGAFF
J gene: TRBJ2-1; V gene: TRBV10-3; D gene: -; CDR3 DNA: TGTGCCATCAGTGATGGCTCCTACAATGAGCAGTTCTTC; CDR3 protein: CAISDGSYNEQFF